A single sample gave rise to the 13 T cell receptor beta chains below, sequenced in a study of low-dose radiotherapy and immunotherapy resistance in tumors (dated by TCRdb to about 2022). The time point label corresponds to: before trial treatment. TCRdb names Illumina HiSeq 2500 as the instrument used. To make first-strand cDNA, Superscript III was used along with a set of TRAV- and TRBV-specific primers so that both the TCRalpha and TCRbeta chains were covered. TCRs were amplified with Phusion for about 20 PCR cycles using a constant-region primer together with the adapter attached to the V primers. The raw public data were reprocessed by TCRdb itself: fastp quality trimming at Q25, MiXCR clonotype calling, in-frame beta chains only. CDR3 protein duplicates are merged, each entry listing the most common genes and DNA. This sample lists under 90,000 distinct CDR3 sequences; around 31% were detected once. The top ten clones comprise around 10% of the sample.

Specimen: PBMCs, collected before treatment. These receptors all stem from a female donor with ovarian cancer.

This clonotype came up many times. This CDR3 is CASSHPGGTYEQYF. For the CDR3, the DNA is TGTGCCAGCAGCCATCCAGGGGGAACCTACGAGCAGTACTTC. This chain joins TRBV3-1 and TRBJ2-7; TRBD1 aligns across 7 bases. V dropped 3 bases and J dropped 2; count of bases not matched to a gene: 4. CDR3 length: 14 residues. The germline gives CDR1 LGHDT, CDR2 YNNKEL (reference sequence).

This clonotype appeared many times. The chain recombines TRBV6-2 or TRBV6-3 with TRBJ1-5; 8 nucleotides align to TRBD1. V was clipped by 6 bases and J by 8 bases; unmatched bases: 9. Germline CDR1 reads MNHEY; CDR2 reads SVGEGT. The CDR3 consists of 14 residues. In DNA form, the CDR3 reads TGTGCCAGCAGGAAGGGACAGGCAGCAGAGCCCCAGCATTTT. Its protein product is CASRKGQAAEPQHF.

In this sample, this clonotype turned up many times. The chain recombines TRBV5-6 with TRBJ2-1; D ambiguous. Germline V gene data show CDR1 as SGHDT and CDR2 as YYEEEE. V was clipped by 4 bases and J by 2 bases, with 4 bases between them. CDR3 length: 12 residues. CDR3 sequence reads: CASSRPYNEQFF. As DNA, the CDR3 is TGTGCCAGCAGCCGACCCTACAATGAGCAGTTCTTC.

This clonotype was detected many times. The chain carries TRBV29-1 and TRBJ2-5; D might be TRBD1 (6 bases). V gave up 4 bases and J gave up 1 base, with 10 bases separating them. CDR1 and CDR2 from the germline V gene are SQVTM and ANQGSEA. This CDR3 has 13 residues. The CDR3 loop is CSVAGQIQETQYF. For the CDR3, the DNA is TGCAGCGTTGCTGGACAGATCCAAGAGACCCAGTACTTC.

Remarks on this clonotype: A far larger clone is one base from this, pointing to a likely read error. The chain joins TRBV28 to TRBJ2-1; D unclear. Trimming left V 5 bases short and J 10 bases short, with 21 bases between. This CDR3 region has 15 residues. Germline V gives CDR1 MDHEN, CDR2 SYDVKM. CDR3 loop: CASSPRQPGSYEQFF. The CDR3 nucleotides read TGTGCCAGCAGTCCGCGACAACCCGGAAGCTACGAGCAGTTCTTC.

This clonotype was observed at least ten times. In DNA form, the CDR3 reads TGTGCCAGCAGCACTGGACTAGCGGACTACAATGAGCAGTTCTTC. This codes for CASSTGLADYNEQFF. The gene calls are TRBV7-2 and TRBJ2-1; 10 bases match TRBD2. Germline V gene lookup returns CDR1 SGHTA and CDR2 FQGNSA. The trim removed 5 bases at V and 3 bases at J, leaving 4 bases unmatched. This CDR3 comprises 15 residues.

J is TRBJ1-4 and V is TRBV19, with 10 positions matching TRBD1. V lost 7 bases to trimming and J lost 6 bases; unmatched junction nucleotides: 2. Germline V gene sequence: CDR1 LNHDA, CDR2 SQIVND (reference sequence). This CDR3 contains 13 residues. The CDR3 region has the DNA TGTGCCAGTACCGGGACAGGGGATGAAAAACTGTTTTTT. This translates into CASTGTGDEKLFF.

This clonotype was observed at least ten times. The chain combines TRBV2 with TRBJ2-2; TRBD1 agrees at 7 bases. CDR1 is SNHLY, CDR2 FYNNEI, per germline. The junction had 6 bases not matched to a gene; V was cut back by 1 base and J by 4 bases. This CDR3 spans 16 amino acids. The DNA of the CDR3 is TGTGCCAGCAGTGAAGTCACAGGGGATAGCACCGGGGAGCTGTTTTTT. Protein sequence: CASSEVTGDSTGELFF.

This clonotype was seen ten or more times. The CDR3 here is CSAGSGPRGGQYF. The CDR3 DNA is TGCAGTGCTGGAAGCGGCCCCCGGGGGGGGCAGTATTTT. The chain combines TRBV20-1 with TRBJ2-3, with TRBD2 matching 8 bases. The V and J ends lost 5 bases and 11 bases, in that order; junction bases with no gene match: 12. Germline assignment: CDR1 DFQATT and CDR2 SNEGSKA (reference sequence). CDR3 length: 13 residues.

The genes are TRBV5-6 and TRBJ1-1; D not certain. Trimming shortened V by 4 bases and J by 7 bases, and 14 bases separated the two germline ends. Germline values: CDR1 SGHDT, CDR2 YYEEEE. The CDR3 totals 13 residues. The chain's CDR3 is CASSAPAEGEAFF. CDR3 bases: TGTGCCAGCAGCGCCCCAGCAGAGGGTGAAGCTTTCTTT.

This clonotype has at least ten counts. The V call is TRBV11-3, the J call TRBJ2-5; TRBD2 matches 10 bases. V was clipped by 5 bases and J by 2 bases; unmatched bases: 8. Looked up from germline, CDR1 is SGHNT and CDR2 is YENEEA. The CDR3 is 16 residues long. This CDR3 is CASSAPGTSVQETQYF. In DNA form, the CDR3 reads TGTGCCAGCAGCGCCCCCGGGACTAGCGTGCAAGAGACCCAGTACTTC.

This clonotype was detected many times. The genes are TRBV7-9 and TRBJ2-7; D may be TRBD1 or TRBD2 (5 bases each). Trimming left V 7 bases short and J 8 bases short, with 12 bases between. The CDR3 extends over 11 amino acids. Germline CDR1 and CDR2: SEHNR and FQNEAQ (reference sequence). The CDR3 protein is CASTLGEKQYF. CDR3 in DNA: TGTGCCAGCACCCTGGGGGAAAAGCAGTACTTC. Filled out from reference TRBV7-9 and TRBJ2-7, the complete variable domain reads DTGVSQNPRHKITKRGQNVTFRCDPISEHNRLYWYRQTLGQGPEFLTYFQNEAQLEKSRLLSDRFSAERPKGSFSTLEIQRTEQGDSAMYLCASTLGEKQYFGPGTRLTVT.

The chain recombines TRBV20-1 with TRBJ2-5, with 10 bases that match TRBD1. The CDR3 loop spans 15 amino acids. The junction had 11 bases not matched to a gene; V was cut back by 6 bases and J by 4 bases. Germline CDR1 and CDR2: DFQATT and SNEGSKA (reference sequence). The CDR3 loop reads CSAEPLDRGRETQYF. The CDR3, as DNA: TGCAGTGCAGAGCCCTTGGACAGGGGGAGAGAGACCCAGTACTTC.